The entry below gives a single T cell receptor beta chain sequence along with its context. Antigen unknown. These data are taken from a study of cytomegalovirus exposure and HLA in healthy donors. General study points: For TCR beta chains, V- and J-gene trimming was later linked to a missense DCLRE1C variant. The availability of immune exposure information extended only to CMV serostatus.

CDR3 length: 14 residues. V was pared by 1 base and J by 5 bases, with 11 bases between. CDR1 and CDR2 (germline): MDHEN, SYDVKM. PCR involved 60 Vbeta and 13 Jbeta primers. The assay was immunoSEQ multiplex PCR, and TCRdb's table has in-frame clones only and misses some. The sample has 150,000 to 250,000 clones, roughly 85% seen once. This receptor was taken from a woman between 45 and 65 years old in good health and CMV-seronegative. Sequencing was performed on PBMCs. The chain recombines TRBV28 with TRBJ2-5; TRBD2 might be the D (5 bases). Written as DNA, the CDR3 is TGTGCCAGCAGTTTATCTCGCCCGGGGGAGACCCAGTACTTC. This gives the protein CASSLSRPGETQYF.